The entry below gives a single TCR beta chain sequence along with its context. Antigen: not known. This sample was included in a study of cytomegalovirus exposure and HLA in healthy donors. Study-level findings and limits: According to an earlier analysis, most TCR beta V segments yielded productive rearrangements about 87% or about 30% of the time.

The PCR employed 60 Vbeta primers together with 13 Jbeta primers. Libraries were prepared by immunoSEQ multiplex PCR; TCRdb keeps only in-frame clonotypes and omits some of them. Among about 120,000 clones listed, about 74% were seen once. The CDR3 contains 13 residues. CDR1 and CDR2 (germline): MDHEN, SYDVKM. V lost 3 bases and J lost 6; bases outside the gene matches: 1. V usage is TRBV28 and J usage is TRBJ1-5, with TRBD1 identical over 8 bases. The clonotype comes from a man in his thirties or forties in good health and CMV-seropositive. Sequencing input: PBMCs. DNA for the CDR3: TGTGCCAGCAGTTTGGACAGGGCTCAGCCCCAGCATTTT. It specifies CASSLDRAQPQHF.